These T cell receptor beta chains were read from a single sample in a study of T cell repertoires in cytomegalovirus infection. MiXCR, applied by TCRdb to the reads, yields one record per CDR3 protein. The table lists 450,000 to 600,000 distinct CDR3 sequences, approximately 10% of them singletons. The sample was PBMCs. All receptors derive from a human donor in good health (CMV status not recorded). Some clones in this sample may be carry-over from other donors' samples. Both conserved end residues are trimmed from each CDR3. Fields, in order: D gene, J gene, V gene, CDR3 protein. D genes are given only for firm matches.

D: TRBD2
J: TRBJ2-7
V: TRBV11-2
CDR3: ASSSLGTSGSYEQY

D: TRBD2
J: TRBJ2-1
V: TRBV9
CDR3: ASSVRPSGNAEQF

D: .
J: TRBJ1-5
V: TRBV4-2
CDR3: ASSQDFGGVQPQH

D: TRBD1
J: TRBJ2-3
V: TRBV2
CDR3: ASSTGQGWTDTQY

D: .
J: TRBJ2-6
V: TRBV11-2
CDR3: ASSLEPGANVLT

D: TRBD2
J: TRBJ2-3
V: TRBV7-8
CDR3: ASSLGGGPRTDTQY

D: .
J: TRBJ1-2
V: TRBV20-1
CDR3: SARQRTNYGYT

D: .
J: TRBJ2-1
V: TRBV7-3
CDR3: ASSSNSNEQF

D: .
J: TRBJ2-2
V: TRBV5-1
CDR3: ASSFDPGTGELF

D: TRBD2
J: TRBJ2-2
V: TRBV7-3
CDR3: ASSLSLAGAGELF

D: .
J: TRBJ2-3
V: TRBV14
CDR3: ASSQAREHITDTQY

D: .
J: TRBJ1-3
V: TRBV6-5
CDR3: ASSYGAGNGNTIY

D: .
J: TRBJ2-7
V: TRBV7-9
CDR3: ASSSVGLAPAYEQY

D: TRBD2
J: TRBJ2-5
V: TRBV7-8
CDR3: ASSLRREGGTQY

D: .
J: TRBJ1-5
V: TRBV19
CDR3: ASSYSSAGWNQPQH

D: .
J: TRBJ1-5
V: TRBV12-3/TRBV12-4
CDR3: ASGLPSLPNQPQH

D: .
J: TRBJ1-4
V: TRBV6-5
CDR3: ASSYVVREKLF

D: .
J: TRBJ1-6
V: TRBV11-2
CDR3: ASSLGRENNSPLH

D: TRBD1
J: TRBJ1-4
V: TRBV2
CDR3: ASSDRGQGTNEKLF

D: TRBD2
J: TRBJ2-7
V: TRBV20-1
CDR3: SARERPSGVEQY

D: .
J: TRBJ2-3
V: TRBV7-9
CDR3: ASRTPTEVRNTDTQY

D: TRBD2
J: TRBJ2-5
V: TRBV11-3
CDR3: ASSLGGSLQETQY

D: .
J: TRBJ2-7
V: TRBV5-6
CDR3: ASSYREAYEQY

D: .
J: TRBJ1-2
V: TRBV7-9
CDR3: ASSPPDIYYGYT

D: .
J: TRBJ2-5
V: TRBV29-1
CDR3: SVGVQEGGWGQETQY

D: TRBD1
J: TRBJ1-1
V: TRBV12-3/TRBV12-4
CDR3: ASRDRESTEAF

D: TRBD1
J: TRBJ2-5
V: TRBV10-3
CDR3: AISGTGPTRETQY

D: TRBD1
J: TRBJ1-6
V: TRBV7-6
CDR3: ASSLAGQGGHSPLH

D: TRBD2
J: TRBJ2-5
V: TRBV20-1
CDR3: SAVRGTNQETQY